A selection of T cell receptor beta chains follows, all from one sample in a study of blood T cell repertoires in COVID-19. The assay was immunoSEQ multiplex PCR, and TCRdb's table has in-frame clones only and misses some. Found here are about 150,000 clones, roughly 80% of them singletons; the top ten hold over 8.5%. Sequences were obtained from peripheral blood. Receptor source: a man in his fifties with active or convalescent COVID-19. The CDR3 runs from the conserved cysteine through the conserved F or W. The order of the fields is clone size, D gene, V gene, J gene, CDR3 protein, CDR3 DNA. D genes are given only for firm matches. Size values are once, few and many counts, or a class for expanded clones, and some rows have none.

>.|.|TRBV28|TRBJ1-2
CASRLPTGTPLRGYTF
TGTGCCAGCAGGCTCCCTACGGGGACACCGTTAAGGGGCTACACCTTC
>.|TRBD2|TRBV14|TRBJ2-7
CASSQLTSGNNEQYF
TGTGCCAGCAGCCAACTGACTAGCGGGAACAACGAGCAGTACTTC
>once|.|TRBV7-9|TRBJ1-2
CASSAWDIYPLWGYTF
TGTGCCAGCAGCGCCTGGGACATATACCCCCTTTGGGGCTACACCTTC
>.|.|TRBV18|TRBJ1-1
CASSPGQAQAFF
TGTGCCAGCTCACCAGGGCAAGCCCAAGCTTTCTTT
>.|.|TRBV7-9|TRBJ1-6
CASSFKLSGRNSPLHF
TGTGCCAGCAGCTTCAAACTCAGCGGCCGGAATTCACCCCTCCACTTT
>.|TRBD1|TRBV12-3/TRBV12-4|TRBJ1-2
CASRAGTVYGYTF
TGTGCCAGCAGGGCCGGGACAGTCTATGGCTACACCTTC
>.|.|TRBV29-1|TRBJ1-1
CSVEQTPEAFF
TGCAGCGTTGAGCAGACACCTGAAGCTTTCTTT
>.|.|TRBV6-5|TRBJ1-5
CASSYKGENQPQHF
TGTGCCAGCAGTTACAAGGGGGAAAATCAGCCCCAGCATTTT
>.|TRBD1|TRBV7-9|TRBJ2-7
CASSQPMYDRGYEQYF
TGTGCCAGCAGCCAACCCATGTATGACAGGGGCTACGAGCAGTACTTC
>.|.|TRBV6-1|TRBJ1-6
CASSERAGGRSSYNSPLHF
TGTGCCAGCAGTGAACGAGCGGGGGGGCGTAGCTCCTATAATTCACCCCTCCACTTT
>.|TRBD2|TRBV24-1|TRBJ2-2
CATSALREAGELFF
TGTGCCACCAGTGCGTTGCGGGAGGCCGGGGAGCTGTTTTTT
>.|TRBD2|TRBV24-1|TRBJ2-1
CATSDLLASGRDEQFF
TGTGCCACCAGTGATTTGCTCGCTAGCGGGAGGGATGAGCAGTTCTTC
>.|TRBD1|TRBV15|TRBJ2-5
CATHPGGETQYF
TGTGCCACCCATCCAGGGGGAGAGACCCAGTACTTC
>.|.|TRBV12-3/TRBV12-4|TRBJ2-2
CASSFLRGGELFF
TGTGCCAGCAGTTTCCTAAGGGGCGGGGAGCTGTTTTTT
>.|TRBD2|TRBV6-6|TRBJ2-1
CASSPSGSSYNEQFF
TGTGCCAGCAGTCCTAGCGGGAGCTCCTACAATGAGCAGTTCTTC
>.|.|TRBV7-2|TRBJ2-6
CASSLVHTGANVLTF
TGTGCCAGCAGCTTAGTCCACACTGGGGCCAACGTCCTGACTTTC
>.|.|TRBV7-9|TRBJ2-1
CASSLGGGGNEQFF
TGTGCCAGCAGCTTAGGCGGTGGGGGGAATGAGCAGTTCTTC
>.|.|TRBV2|TRBJ2-2
CATDLRDTLGGELFF
TGTGCAACAGATCTCAGGGACACACTGGGGGGGGAGCTGTTTTTT
>.|.|TRBV9|TRBJ1-5
CASSDGGGSQPQHF
TGTGCCAGCAGCGACGGGGGGGGCAGTCAGCCCCAGCATTTT
>.|.|TRBV2|TRBJ2-3
CASRGGQGYRTQYF
TGTGCCAGCCGGGGGGGACAGGGTTATCGTACGCAGTATTTT
>.|TRBD1|TRBV27|TRBJ2-1
CASSTGQGGQFF
TGTGCCAGCAGTACCGGACAGGGTGGGCAGTTCTTC
>.|TRBD1|TRBV9|TRBJ1-2
CASSADPGPGQARPYGYTF
TGTGCCAGCAGCGCTGACCCAGGCCCGGGACAGGCGCGACCTTATGGCTACACCTTC
>.|.|TRBV19|TRBJ1-4
CASSIPRQVGEKLFF
TGTGCCAGTAGTATCCCCCGGCAGGTTGGTGAAAAACTGTTTTTT
>.|TRBD2|TRBV7-3|TRBJ2-7
CASSQTSGPYEQYF
TGTGCCAGCAGCCAGACTAGCGGGCCTTACGAGCAGTACTTC
>.|.|TRBV25-1|TRBJ2-1
CASSEAQGSGSYEQFF
TGTGCCAGCAGTGAAGCACAGGGGAGCGGGAGCTATGAGCAGTTCTTC
>.|TRBD2|TRBV5-4|TRBJ2-7
CASSAGLAGGYEQYF
TGTGCCAGCAGCGCGGGACTAGCGGGCGGGTACGAGCAGTACTTC
>.|.|TRBV28|TRBJ1-4
CASSSPGITNEKLFF
TGTGCCAGCAGTTCTCCAGGGATCACTAATGAAAAACTGTTTTTT
>.|TRBD1|TRBV18|TRBJ2-1
CASTTGQYNEQFF
TGTGCCAGCACTACGGGACAGTACAATGAGCAGTTCTTC
>.|TRBD1|TRBV25-1|TRBJ2-3
CASSEWWTGSDTQYF
TGTGCCAGCAGTGAATGGTGGACAGGGTCAGATACGCAGTATTTT
>.|TRBD2|TRBV27|TRBJ2-5
CASSLGPGTTEETQYF
TGTGCCAGCAGTTTAGGGCCCGGGACTACCGAAGAGACCCAGTACTTC
>.|.|TRBV4-1|TRBJ1-1
CASSLANLNTEAFF
TGCGCCAGCAGCCTCGCGAATTTGAACACTGAAGCTTTCTTT
>.|TRBD1|TRBV30|TRBJ1-1
CAWRAGGMKAFF
TGTGCCTGGAGGGCAGGGGGTATGAAAGCTTTCTTT
>once|TRBD1|TRBV19|TRBJ1-1
CASSIMTGVMNTEAFF
TGTGCCAGTAGTATAATGACAGGGGTTATGAACACTGAAGCTTTCTTT
>many|TRBD2|TRBV7-8|TRBJ2-7
CASSLGLAGPGEQYF
TGTGCCAGCAGCTTGGGACTAGCGGGGCCGGGGGAGCAGTACTTC
>.|.|TRBV12-5|TRBJ1-1
CASGLIGAYTEAFF
TGTGCTAGTGGTTTGATAGGGGCCTACACTGAAGCTTTCTTT
>few|TRBD2|TRBV3-1/TRBV3-2|TRBJ2-2
CASSLVGGLAGHTGELFF
TGTGCCAGCAGCCTTGTCGGAGGACTAGCGGGCCACACCGGGGAGCTGTTTTTT